This T cell receptor beta chain was identified during a study of T cell responses to AZD1222 COVID-19 vaccine. Study results and caveats: Only five or six AZD1222 recipients tested seropositive at baseline. The study found vaccine-associated CD4 TCRs spanning spike, dominant at 160-218 and 743-854.

Here immunoSEQ multiplex PCR was the method, and the copy in TCRdb shows in-frame clones only, minus some. The table includes 95,000 to 110,000 clones, about 90% detected once. About this clone itself: Its target is unknown.

V was trimmed by 3 bases and J by 0 bases, leaving 14 bases between them. The germline V gene has CDR1 KGHSH and CDR2 LQKENI. The CDR3 is made up of 16 amino acids. This TCR was recovered from an adult in good health. This chain joins TRBV18 and TRBJ1-1; D is ambiguous. This specimen consisted of peripheral blood, obtained on day 0 of AZD1222 vaccination. DNA of the CDR3: TGTGCCAGCTCACCCCACAAACCAGCCCTGAACACTGAAGCTTTCTTT. Encoded protein: CASSPHKPALNTEAFF.